One TCR beta chain is described in this entry. Its antigen is as yet unknown. Trimming took off 3 bases at V and 4 bases at J, with 14 bases between the two ends. The CDR3 loop spans 14 amino acids. Germline CDR1 and CDR2: DFQATT and SNEGSKA (reference sequence). The data were obtained in a study of vaccination effects on CD4 cells after COVID-19. Antigen-specific CD4+ T cells were first expanded with viral peptide pools by the ViraFEST assay and only then sequenced. Culturing for roughly 9 days preceded CD4+ T cell isolation. SARS-CoV-2 infected the person between March and December 2020, as confirmed by PCR. It was on days 3 and 7 that half the medium was replaced with IL-2 medium. Using immunoSEQ multiplex PCR, the repertoire was profiled, and TCRdb retains in-frame clones only, with some absent. The table records 70,000 or so clones, 60% to 75% of them present only once.

This sequence joins TRBV20-1 and TRBJ2-3; D tentatively fits TRBD1 or TRBD2 (5 bases each). This clonotype was obtained from a human donor who had a prior SARS-CoV-2 infection. Sequences were derived from CD4+ T cells from PBMCs cultured with HIV peptides, sampled before COVID-19 vaccination. Subset meaning: HIV-1 Nef peptide pool negative control/reference culture. The CDR3 sequence: CSASHGGRADTQYF. The CDR3 coding sequence is TGCAGTGCTAGTCATGGGGGTCGCGCAGATACGCAGTATTTT.